A single sample is the source of the 23 T cell receptor beta chains below, sequenced in a study of blood T cells in healthy people across ages (dated by TCRdb to between 2014 and 2017). Libraries came from 5' RACE. TCRdb names Illumina HiSeq 2500 as the instrument used. A second PCR of about 6 to 11 cycles was run with a J-beta primer mix and a sample-barcoded 5' primer. Starting from the raw public reads, TCRdb applied fastp trimming at Q25, assembled clones with MiXCR and retained in-frame beta chains. Rows with a matching CDR3 protein are joined into one entry that keeps the most common DNA and genes. For this sample there are over a million distinct CDR3 sequences; 42% appear just once. 6.5% to 10% of the sample belongs to the ten largest clones. The source material was blood. These receptors all come from a woman under 30 in good health.

This clonotype occurred a few times. The chain couples TRBV6-5 to TRBJ2-1; 9 bases agree with TRBD1. In germline, CDR1 is MNHEY, CDR2 SVGAGI. V dropped 5 bases and J dropped 6; count of bases not matched to a gene: 11. The length of the CDR3 is 16 residues. The CDR3 sequence is CASSQKPADRGNEQFF. CDR3 coding DNA: TGTGCCAGCAGTCAGAAGCCTGCGGACAGGGGCAATGAGCAGTTCTTC.

The rearrangement uses TRBV7-2 and TRBJ1-4; 9 bases map to TRBD1. Germline assignment: CDR1 SGHTA and CDR2 FQGNSA. The CDR3 has 15 residues. V was pared by 5 bases and J by 4 bases, with 5 bases of the junction left unmatched. In nucleotides, the CDR3 is TGTGCCAGCAGCCCGAGGACAGGGGATAATGAAAAACTGTTTTTT. Amino acid sequence: CASSPRTGDNEKLFF.

The chain is built from TRBV6-1 and TRBJ2-7; 13 bases align to TRBD2. The germline V gene encodes CDR1 MNHNS and CDR2 SASEGT. The V and J ends lost 2 bases and 7 bases, in that order; junction bases with no gene match: 8. This CDR3 is 16 amino acids long. CDR3 bases: TGTGCCAGCAGTGAACCGGGACTAGCGGGGACGGGGGAGCAGTACTTC. Its protein is CASSEPGLAGTGEQYF.

The rearrangement links TRBV27 to TRBJ2-7; perhaps TRBD2 as D (6 bases). The ends were cut back, 2 bases at V and 4 bases at J, with 18 bases in the middle. Germline V gene lookup returns CDR1 MNHEY and CDR2 SMNVEV (reference sequence). The CDR3 consists of 16 residues. In DNA, the CDR3 is TGTGCCAGCAGTTTAGCTGGCACTAGCATCATATACGAGCAGTACTTC. The encoded protein is CASSLAGTSIIYEQYF.

The rearrangement joins TRBV11-2 to TRBJ2-7; 7 bases are shared with TRBD1. Germline CDR1 and CDR2: SGHAT and FQNNGV. The V segment lost 7 bases and the J segment 7 bases; nucleotides outside the gene matches: 10. The length of the CDR3 is 13 residues. The CDR3 nucleotides are TGTGCCAGCAACCTGAGACAGGGTCGAGAGCAGTACTTC. Protein product: CASNLRQGREQYF.

This chain joins TRBV20-1 and TRBJ1-4; no firm D call. Trimming left V 3 bases short and J 5 bases short, with 4 bases between. This CDR3 comprises 11 residues. Germline V gives CDR1 DFQATT, CDR2 SNEGSKA (reference sequence). The CDR3 DNA is TGCAGTGCTAGTATGAATGAAAAACTGTTTTTT. The encoded protein is CSASMNEKLFF.

This clonotype was seen at least ten times. The rearrangement links TRBV4-1 to TRBJ2-1; 7 nucleotides line up with TRBD2. CDR1 and CDR2 (germline): MGHRA, YSYEKL. J gave up 6 bases and V 1 base, and 12 bases lay outside the gene matches. This CDR3 is 17 amino acids long. The CDR3: CASSQGLAVVPGNEQFF. CDR3 coding DNA: TGCGCCAGCAGCCAAGGGCTAGCGGTCGTTCCCGGCAATGAGCAGTTCTTC.

This chain joins TRBV12-3 or TRBV12-4 and TRBJ2-1, with D unresolved. The ends were cut back, 7 bases at V and 1 base at J, with 11 bases in the middle. CDR3 length: 14 amino acids. The CDR3 spells CASTPGRSYNEQFF. DNA for the CDR3: TGTGCCAGCACCCCCGGACGGTCCTACAATGAGCAGTTCTTC.

Only a few counts were recorded for this clonotype. This sequence joins TRBV6-5 and TRBJ2-7; D might be TRBD1 (6 bases). The CDR3 extends over 13 amino acids. The V gene lost 6 bases and the J gene lost 4 bases, with 13 bases spanning the gap. CDR1 and CDR2 (germline): MNHEY, SVGAGI. This CDR3 is CASRTGTLYEQYF. DNA of the CDR3: TGTGCCAGCAGGACCGGGACACTTTACGAGCAGTACTTC.

This clonotype was observed a few times. The CDR3 is CASSQGRGRREDDEQFF. For the CDR3, the DNA is TGCGCCAGCAGCCAAGGAAGGGGCCGGCGGGAGGATGATGAGCAGTTCTTC. The genes are TRBV4-1 and TRBJ2-1, with TRBD2 matching over 8 bases. V trimming: 1 base; J trimming: 8 bases; junction bases outside the gene matches: 13. The germline CDR1 and CDR2 sequences are MGHRA and YSYEKL. The CDR3 is made up of 17 amino acids.

The table lists this clonotype with a few counts. The chain is built from TRBV28 and TRBJ1-1; D remains unclear. The CDR3 has 11 residues. CDR1 MDHEN and CDR2 SYDVKM come from the germline V gene. CDR3: CGSNMNTEAFF. CDR3 coding DNA: TGTGGTAGCAACATGAACACTGAAGCTTTCTTT.

The gene calls are TRBV29-1 and TRBJ1-2, with D uncertain. There are 9 residues in the CDR3. The germline V gene encodes CDR1 SQVTM and CDR2 ANQGSEA. The V gene lost 2 bases and the J gene lost 8 bases, with 3 bases spanning the gap. CDR3 loop: CSVETGYTF. CDR3 DNA: TGCAGCGTTGAAACCGGCTACACCTTC.

This clonotype was picked up a small number of times. The CDR3 nucleotides are TGCAGTGCTAGGGGGGCAGGTTCTAACTATGGCTACACCTTC. Protein product: CSARGAGSNYGYTF. The V gene is TRBV20-1, the J gene TRBJ1-2, with D perhaps TRBD1 (6 bases). V was clipped by 3 bases and J by 0 bases, with 11 bases between them. The CDR3 is 14 residues long. CDR1 and CDR2 from the germline V gene are DFQATT and SNEGSKA (reference sequence).

The chain combines TRBV7-6 with TRBJ1-1, with 8 positions matching TRBD1. CDR1 is SGHVS and CDR2 is FNYEAQ in the germline V gene. CDR3 length: 18 residues. V was clipped by 1 base and J by 3 bases; unmatched bases: 13. The CDR3 DNA follows: TGTGCCAGCAGCTTAGATCCACAGGGGGAGCGGGGGGACACTGAAGCTTTCTTT. It codes for CASSLDPQGERGDTEAFF.

The V gene is TRBV6-6, the J gene TRBJ2-5; TRBD2 is a possible D gene (5 bases). Germline V gives CDR1 MNHNY, CDR2 SVGAGI (reference sequence). Trimming took 4 bases from V and 11 from J, leaving 17 bases between them. This CDR3 spans 13 amino acids. CDR3 sequence reads: CASSFVGFGEQYF. CDR3 in DNA: TGTGCCAGCAGTTTTGTTGGTTTTGGGGAGCAGTACTTC.

The chain carries TRBV20-1 and TRBJ2-3; either TRBD1 or TRBD2 may fit D (5 bases each). The V end was cut by 5 bases, the J end by 3 bases, with 18 bases between. This CDR3 is built from 15 residues. Germline lookup yields CDR1 DFQATT and CDR2 SNEGSKA (reference sequence). The CDR3 is CSARNPGTGTDTQYF. The CDR3 nucleotides read TGCAGTGCTCGGAACCCCGGGACGGGAACAGATACGCAGTATTTT.

On this clonotype itself: A junction end diverges from the germline sequence, so it may reflect a read error. The chain has TRBV5-1 and TRBJ1-2; 9 positions agree with TRBD1. Germline V lookup: CDR1 SGHRS, CDR2 YFSETQ. This CDR3 spans 14 amino acids. CDR3 loop: CVSSLDRGDYGYTF. The CDR3 DNA reads as TGCGTCAGCAGCTTGGACAGGGGAGATTATGGCTACACCTTC.

CDR3 coding DNA: TGTGCCAGCAGCGGAGGAGGGCTAGCGAACTACGAGCAGTACTTC. It codes for CASSGGGLANYEQYF. V gene TRBV7-8 combines with J gene TRBJ2-7, with D perhaps TRBD2 (6 bases). The CDR3 length is 15 residues. CDR1 is SGHVS and CDR2 is FQNEAQ in the germline V gene. V shed 5 bases and J shed 3 bases, with 17 bases lying between them.

The chain couples TRBV1 to TRBJ2-3; the table's D call, TRBD2, has no DNA check behind it. TRBV1 is flagged as a pseudogene. CDR3 length equals 16 residues. The CDR3 DNA reads TGCACCAGCAGCCAAGATGGGACTAGCGGCACAGATACGCAGTATTTT. Its protein product is CTSSQDGTSGTDTQYF.

At least ten counts were recorded for this clonotype. This chain connects TRBV29-1 to TRBJ2-3, with 12 bases lining up with TRBD1. Germline trimming cut 7 bases from V and 2 bases from J; bases unmatched to any gene: 7. Per the germline V gene, CDR1 is SQVTM and CDR2 is ANQGSEA. The CDR3 loop spans 15 amino acids. The DNA of the CDR3 is TGCAGCGGTCGGGGACAGGGGGCTTCCACAGATACGCAGTATTTT. This sequence encodes CSGRGQGASTDTQYF.

The chain joins TRBV20-1 to TRBJ2-7; D remains unclear. Trimming shortened V by 4 bases and J by 4 bases, and 11 bases separated the two germline ends. Germline V gene data show CDR1 as DFQATT and CDR2 as SNEGSKA (reference sequence). The CDR3 has 12 amino acids. The CDR3 DNA follows: TGCAGTGCTACCAGCCTATCATACGAGCAGTACTTC. The encoded protein is CSATSLSYEQYF.

The V gene is TRBV6-1, the J gene TRBJ2-7; 7 nucleotides align to TRBD1. The germline V gene encodes CDR1 MNHNS and CDR2 SASEGT. The CDR3 has 14 amino acids. Germline trimming cut 6 bases from V and 7 bases from J; bases unmatched to any gene: 12. The CDR3 nucleotides read TGTGCCAGCAGGGAGACAGGGATCTTAAGGGAGCAGTACTTC. Translated, it gives CASRETGILREQYF.

This chain joins TRBV10-3 and TRBJ2-2; TRBD2 is a possible D gene (6 bases). The CDR3 runs to 18 residues. Germline V gene sequence: CDR1 ENHRY, CDR2 SYGVKD. With 11 bases removed from V and 3 bases from J, the gap between germline ends came to 28 bases. CDR3 sequence: CAPSTHRSGSEDTGELFF. CDR3 coding DNA: TGTGCCCCCTCTACCCACCGTAGCGGAAGCGAGGACACCGGGGAGCTGTTTTTT.